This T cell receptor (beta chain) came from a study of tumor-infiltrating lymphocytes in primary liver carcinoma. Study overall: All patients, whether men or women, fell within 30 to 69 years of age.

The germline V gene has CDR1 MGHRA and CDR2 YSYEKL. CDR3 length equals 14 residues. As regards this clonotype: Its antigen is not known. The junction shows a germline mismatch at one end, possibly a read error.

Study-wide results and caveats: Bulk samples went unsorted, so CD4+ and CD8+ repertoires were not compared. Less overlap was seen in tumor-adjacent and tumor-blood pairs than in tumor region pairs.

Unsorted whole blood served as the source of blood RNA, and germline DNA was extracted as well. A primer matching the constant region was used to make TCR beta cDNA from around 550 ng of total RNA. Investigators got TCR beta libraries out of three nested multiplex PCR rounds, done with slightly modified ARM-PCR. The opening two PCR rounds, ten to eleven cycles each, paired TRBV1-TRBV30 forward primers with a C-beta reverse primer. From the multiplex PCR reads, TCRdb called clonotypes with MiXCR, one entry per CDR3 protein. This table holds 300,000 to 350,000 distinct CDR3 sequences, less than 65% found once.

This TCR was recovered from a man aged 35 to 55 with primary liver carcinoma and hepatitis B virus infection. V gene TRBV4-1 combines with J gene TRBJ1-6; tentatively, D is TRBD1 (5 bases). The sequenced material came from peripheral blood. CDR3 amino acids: CASSRQTNNSPPRF. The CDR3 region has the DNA TGCGCCAGCAGTCGACAGACCAATAATTCACCCCCCCGCTTT.